One T cell receptor beta chain is described in this entry. A J-beta primer mix and a sample-barcoded 5' primer were used in a second PCR of roughly 6 to 11 cycles. TCRdb analysed the 5' RACE reads with MiXCR anew, one entry per CDR3 protein. The sample holds over 600,000 distinct CDR3 sequences, around 21% seen once. This record comes from a study of blood T cells in healthy people across ages. Sequencing input: blood. This clonotype was sampled from a man in his sixties or seventies in good health.

CDR3 sequence reads: CSATVLSGGGLEQYF. The CDR3, as DNA: TGCAGTGCCACCGTACTCTCGGGGGGTGGCCTTGAGCAGTACTTC. This chain links TRBV20-1 with TRBJ2-7; 7 bases match TRBD2. Germline CDR1 reads DFQATT; CDR2 reads SNEGSKA (reference sequence). The trim removed 6 bases at V and 7 bases at J, leaving 18 bases unmatched. The CDR3 length is 15 residues.